The 9 T cell receptor beta chains presented below share a single source sample, sequenced in a study of shared clonotypes between healthy human individuals. Method: immunoSEQ multiplex PCR; TCRdb's copy keeps in-frame clones and lacks some. The sample shows roughly 2.6 million clones, 85% to 95% of them seen only once. The sequencing input was naive CD4+ T cells sorted from blood. The subset was: CD45RA+ positively selected. The receptors derive from a man younger than 35 in good health.

The chain joins TRBV28 to TRBJ2-1; no clear D gene. The CDR3 runs 11 residues. V lost 5 bases and J 5 bases, leaving 4 bases between the germline ends. Germline assignment: CDR1 MDHEN and CDR2 SYDVKM. In DNA form, the CDR3 reads TGTGCCAGCAGTGACCACAATGAGCAGTTCTTC. Translated, it gives CASSDHNEQFF. The variable domain in full, with the rest retrieved from reference TRBV28 and TRBJ2-1, is DVKVTQSSRYLVKRTGEKVFLECVQDMDHENMFWYRQDPGLGLRLIYFSYDVKMKEKGDIPEGYSVSREKKERFSLILESASTNQTSMYLCASSDHNEQFFGPGTRLTVL.

The chain employs TRBV30 and TRBJ2-6; D tentatively reads TRBD1 or TRBD2 (5 bases each). Trimming pared 2 bases from V and 1 base from J, leaving 12 bases between. Germline CDR1 and CDR2: GTSNPN and SVGIG (reference sequence). CDR3 length: 16 amino acids. In DNA form, the CDR3 reads TGTGCCTGGAGTTCGGGGCAATTTTCTGGGGCCAACGTCCTGACTTTC. Protein sequence: CAWSSGQFSGANVLTF.

This chain joins TRBV6-5 and TRBJ2-2, with unresolved D. There are 14 residues in the CDR3. Germline V gives CDR1 MNHEY, CDR2 SVGAGI. Deletions cut 6 bases from V and 5 bases from J, with 13 bases between. In nucleotides, the CDR3 is TGTGCCAGCAGCCGTGCGAGTCGGACCGGGGAGCTGTTTTTT. Its protein is CASSRASRTGELFF.

This rearrangement joins TRBV9 to TRBJ2-7; 9 nucleotides align to TRBD2. CDR1 and CDR2 from the germline V gene are SGDLS and YYNGEE. The junction had 13 bases not matched to a gene; V was cut back by 4 bases and J by 2 bases. This CDR3 region has 17 residues. CDR3 nucleotide sequence: TGTGCCAGCAGCCCCCCTAACTCAGGCGGGGGGGCCTACGAGCAGTACTTC. It yields the protein CASSPPNSGGGAYEQYF.

The chain has TRBV14 and TRBJ2-1; D unresolved. The germline V gene has CDR1 SGHDN and CDR2 FVKESK. Between the trimmed V and J ends, which lost 1 base and 9 bases, there was a span of 7 bases. The CDR3 is 12 residues long. The CDR3 protein is CASSQAWSEQFF. The DNA for the CDR3 is TGTGCCAGCAGCCAAGCATGGAGTGAGCAGTTCTTC.

The chain couples TRBV25-1 to TRBJ1-4; TRBD1 matches 8 bases. The CDR3 contains 15 residues. Germline CDR1 and CDR2: MGHDK and SYGVNS. The junction had 5 bases not matched to a gene; V was cut back by 1 base and J by 7 bases. Written as DNA, the CDR3 is TGTGCCAGCAGTGAATCCCAGGGGGCGGGTGAAAAACTGTTTTTT. Translated, it gives CASSESQGAGEKLFF. Filled out from reference TRBV25-1 and TRBJ1-4, the complete variable domain reads EADIYQTPRYLVIGTGKKITLECSQTMGHDKMYWYQQDPGMELHLIHYSYGVNSTEKGDLSSESTVSRIRTEHFPLTLESARPSHTSQYLCASSESQGAGEKLFFGSGTQLSVL.

The chain recombines TRBV6-5 with TRBJ1-6, with 7 bases aligning to TRBD1. The germline V gene encodes CDR1 MNHEY and CDR2 SVGAGI. Trimming removed 2 bases from V and 11 bases from J; junction bases left unmatched: 6. CDR3 length: 14 amino acids. The CDR3 nucleotides are TGTGCCAGCAGTTACATGGAGGGGGCGACACCCCTCCACTTT. Its translation: CASSYMEGATPLHF.

The gene calls are TRBV30 and TRBJ1-3; D unclear. This CDR3 comprises 15 residues. Germline V gene sequence: CDR1 GTSNPN, CDR2 SVGIG (reference sequence). The V end lost 0 bases, the J end lost 5 bases, and 14 bases lay between the germline ends. The CDR3 spells CAWSVLGLRRNTIYF. The CDR3 bases are TGTGCCTGGAGTGTACTTGGGTTGCGGAGAAACACCATATATTTT.

The genes are TRBV18 and TRBJ1-1; the D gene is possibly TRBD1 (6 bases). V shed 5 bases and J shed 5 bases, with 18 bases lying between them. The CDR3 is 15 residues long. CDR1 and CDR2 from the germline V gene are KGHSH and LQKENI. CDR3 in DNA: TGTGCCAGCTCAAACGTAATACAGGGAGGAACTGAAGCTTTCTTT. Translating gives CASSNVIQGGTEAFF.